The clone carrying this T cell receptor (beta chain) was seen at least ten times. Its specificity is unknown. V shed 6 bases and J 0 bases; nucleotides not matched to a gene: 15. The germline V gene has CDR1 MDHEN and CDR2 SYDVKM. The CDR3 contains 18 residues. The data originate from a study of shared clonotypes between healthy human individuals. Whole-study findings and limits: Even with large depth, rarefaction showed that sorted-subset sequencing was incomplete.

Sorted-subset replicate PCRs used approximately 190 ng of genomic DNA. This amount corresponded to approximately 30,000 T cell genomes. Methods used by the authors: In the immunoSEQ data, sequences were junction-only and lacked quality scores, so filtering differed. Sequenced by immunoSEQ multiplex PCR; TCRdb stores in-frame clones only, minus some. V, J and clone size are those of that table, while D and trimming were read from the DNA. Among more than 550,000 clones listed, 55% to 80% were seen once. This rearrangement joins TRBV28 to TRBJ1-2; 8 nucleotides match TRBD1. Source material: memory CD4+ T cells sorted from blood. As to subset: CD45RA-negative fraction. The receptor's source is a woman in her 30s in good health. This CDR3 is CASSPLGQGAVANYGYTF. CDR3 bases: TGTGCCAGCAGCCCCCTCGGGCAGGGGGCGGTAGCTAACTATGGCTACACCTTC.